This T cell receptor beta chain came from a study of blood T cell repertoires in COVID-19. The overall study: Samples of COVID-19 (acute and convalescent) were obtained from the United States, Italy and Spain. Sample material is recorded as cDNA or gDNA derived from T cells, B-cell-depleted T cells, or PBMCs.

CDR3 size: 16 residues. Germline trimming cut 0 bases from V and 2 bases from J; bases unmatched to any gene: 0. Germline V gene sequence: CDR1 MNHNY, CDR2 SVGAGI (reference sequence). The method was immunoSEQ multiplex PCR; TCRdb's version includes in-frame clones alone and lacks a portion of them. This sample has roughly 140,000 clones; roughly nine tenths occur once, and the top ten carry roughly 4.5%. The genes are TRBV6-6 and TRBJ2-6; 8 positions match TRBD2. Sequencing was performed on peripheral blood. This receptor was taken from a woman aged 55 to 70 with active or convalescent COVID-19. The CDR3: CASSYSGGAGANVLTF. CDR3 coding DNA: TGTGCCAGCAGTTACTCCGGGGGGGCTGGGGCCAACGTCCTGACTTTC.